The sequence of this T cell receptor (beta chain) was determined in a study of T cell repertoires in cytomegalovirus infection. With V trimmed by 7 bases and J by 3 bases, 6 bases remained unmatched. Germline CDR1 and CDR2: MNHNY and SVGAGI (reference sequence). The CDR3 consists of 14 residues. TCRdb passed the reads through MiXCR, listing each CDR3 protein once. The table shows around 280,000 distinct CDR3 sequences, with around 9.1% occurring only once. This clonotype was found many times. What was sequenced was PBMCs. This sequence originates from a human donor in good health (CMV status not recorded). Some clones in this sample may be carry-over from other donors' samples. V and J are TRBV6-6 and TRBJ1-2; TRBD1 matches 9 bases. Written as DNA, the CDR3 is TGTGCCAGCAATCCCCGACAGGGGGACTATGGCTACACCTTC. It specifies CASNPRQGDYGYTF.